Each of the 17 T cell receptor beta chains below was sequenced from the same sample in a study of cytotoxic CD8 clonotypes in ibrutinib-treated CLL (dated by TCRdb to the early 2020s). In light of the paper, this sample's time point label describes: about twelve months on ibrutinib. The library was built by means of the immunoSEQ multiplex PCR assay. Here the immuneACCESS table is served through TCRdb, limited to in-frame sequences with V and J called. Missing clones are a known gap in these copies; in checked studies unresolved V genes cover under half, and the rest lacks a known reason. This sample holds about 68,000 clones; roughly 72% were observed only once. The top ten clones comprise more than 4.5% of the sample. The sequences come from PBMCs, collected after 12 months of ibrutinib treatment. The source of these receptors is a human donor with chronic lymphocytic leukemia.

The CDR3 loop reads CASRDRASGEAFF. The CDR3 region has the DNA TGTGCCAGCAGAGACAGGGCTTCGGGGGAAGCTTTCTTT. The rearrangement links TRBV10-3 to TRBJ1-1, with 7 nucleotides matching TRBD1. This CDR3 region has 13 residues. J was trimmed by 8 bases and V by 10 bases; bases with no gene match: 13. CDR1 is ENHRY, CDR2 SYGVKD, per germline.

In its sample, this clone was seen a few times. The rearrangement uses TRBV6-1 and TRBJ2-1; TRBD1 aligns across 7 bases. The CDR3 is 15 residues long. J was trimmed by 4 bases and V by 3 bases; bases with no gene match: 6. Germline-derived CDR1 and CDR2 are MNHNS and SASEGT. CDR3 DNA sequence: TGTGCCAGCAGTGATGGTAGGGGGCTATACAATGAGCAGTTCTTC. Translated, it gives CASSDGRGLYNEQFF.

This clone was picked up one time. The V gene is TRBV30, the J gene TRBJ2-7, with 7 bases lining up with TRBD1. Germline CDR1 is GTSNPN and CDR2 is SVGIG (reference sequence). Trimming cost V 5 bases and J 5 bases; bases outside gene matches: 9. The CDR3 is 13 amino acids. CDR3 sequence: CAWGGQYGNEQYF. The DNA for the CDR3 is TGTGCCTGGGGGGGACAGTATGGGAACGAGCAGTACTTC.

This rearrangement joins TRBV30 to TRBJ2-2, with D hard to call. The V and J ends lost 1 base and 3 bases respectively, with 9 bases between them. The germline CDR1 and CDR2 sequences are GTSNPN and SVGIG (reference sequence). CDR3 length: 14 residues. The CDR3 sequence: CAWSEESYTGELFF. The CDR3, as DNA: TGTGCCTGGAGTGAGGAGTCCTACACCGGGGAGCTGTTTTTT.

This chain uses TRBV7-9 with TRBJ2-3, with D tentatively TRBD1 (6 bases). The V end was cut by 5 bases, the J end by 4 bases, with 16 bases between. The CDR3 loop spans 15 amino acids. CDR1 and CDR2 (germline): SEHNR, FQNEAQ (reference sequence). Here the CDR3 reads CASSLTRGEADTQYF. CDR3 nucleotides: TGTGCCAGCAGCCTTACCAGGGGAGAAGCAGATACGCAGTATTTT.

The chain recombines TRBV11-2 with TRBJ2-3, with 7 bases aligning to TRBD1. The CDR3 covers 15 residues. Germline lookup yields CDR1 SGHAT and CDR2 FQNNGV. J gave up 6 bases and V 2 bases, and 8 bases lay outside the gene matches. The CDR3 region is CASSLSDRERDTQYF. The CDR3 bases are TGTGCCAGCAGCTTATCCGACAGGGAACGGGATACGCAGTATTTT.

The chain couples TRBV5-1 to TRBJ1-2; 10 bases fit TRBD1. With 4 bases clipped from V and 2 bases from J, the junction kept 5 bases outside the gene matches. Germline loops: CDR1 SGHRS, CDR2 YFSETQ. The CDR3 extends over 15 amino acids. CDR3 coding DNA: TGCGCCAGCAGCCCACGGACAGGGGGAAACTATGGCTACACCTTC. This gives the protein CASSPRTGGNYGYTF.

V usage is TRBV5-5 and J usage is TRBJ2-3; the D gene could be TRBD1 or TRBD2 (7 bases each). V lost 9 bases and J lost 2, with 16 bases in between. Germline V gene data show CDR1 as SGHKS and CDR2 as YYEKEE (reference sequence). The CDR3 sequence is 14 residues long. The CDR3 nucleotides read TGTGCCACCGCAGGGGGGGACTTCACAGATACGCAGTATTTT. Residues: CATAGGDFTDTQYF.

The chain uses TRBV6-1 and TRBJ2-7; D might be TRBD2 (5 bases). CDR3 size: 14 residues. CDR1 MNHNS and CDR2 SASEGT come from the germline V gene. V was shortened by 2 bases and J by 6 bases, with 14 bases between the two germline ends. The CDR3 sequence is CASSESEGTGEQYF. CDR3 sequence (DNA): TGTGCCAGCAGTGAATCCGAGGGTACGGGCGAGCAGTACTTC.

In this sample, this clone turned up a few times. The V gene is TRBV4-2, the J gene TRBJ1-1; 9 nucleotides agree with TRBD1. V shed 2 bases and J 1 base; nucleotides not matched to a gene: 2. Germline V gene sequence: CDR1 LGHNA, CDR2 YNFKEQ. The CDR3 length is 15 residues. In nucleotides, the CDR3 is TGTGCCAGCAGCCAACGACAGGGGGGGAACACTGAAGCTTTCTTT. It yields the protein CASSQRQGGNTEAFF.

This sequence joins TRBV9 and TRBJ1-6, with 9 positions matching TRBD1. Germline CDR1 and CDR2: SGDLS and YYNGEE. The CDR3 covers 15 residues. Losses at the gene ends were 1 base for V and 7 bases for J; bases not matched to a gene: 3. CDR3 bases: TGTGCCAGCAGCGTATCCGGGACAGGGAATTCACCCCTCCACTTT. This translates into CASSVSGTGNSPLHF.

This clone turned up a few times. The chain joins TRBV19 to TRBJ1-1; D gene uncertain. Germline loops: CDR1 LNHDA, CDR2 SQIVND (reference sequence). The CDR3 sequence is 12 residues long. V was pared by 7 bases and J by 0 bases, with 6 bases between. The CDR3 region is CASKQLNTEAFF. The CDR3 DNA is TGTGCCAGTAAACAGTTGAACACTGAAGCTTTCTTT. The full variable domain, rest sourced from reference TRBV19 and TRBJ1-1, is DGGITQSPKYLFRKEGQNVTLSCEQNLNHDAMYWYRQDPGQGLRLIYYSQIVNDFQKGDIAEGYSVSREKKESFPLTVTSAQKNPTAFYLCASKQLNTEAFFGQGTRLTVV.

As DNA, the CDR3 is TGCGCCAGCAGCTTCGGATCAGGGGGCTTTGAAGCTTTCTTT. Its translation is CASSFGSGGFEAFF. The rearrangement links TRBV5-1 to TRBJ1-1; 8 bases map to TRBD1. Unmatched junction bases numbered 7, after V lost 2 bases and J lost 7 bases. Germline-derived CDR1 and CDR2 are SGHRS and YFSETQ. The CDR3 is 14 amino acids.

This clone has just a few counts. CDR3 sequence: CASSLDSQRGAYNEQFF. As DNA, the CDR3 is TGTGCCAGCAGCTTAGATAGCCAGCGGGGGGCCTACAATGAGCAGTTCTTC. The chain combines TRBV11-2 with TRBJ2-1, with 9 nucleotides matching TRBD2. The CDR3 contains 17 residues. The germline gives CDR1 SGHAT, CDR2 FQNNGV. The ends lost 0 bases at V and 2 bases at J; junction bases unmatched: 5.

The chain employs TRBV7-2 and TRBJ1-2, with TRBD1 identical over 7 bases. The CDR3 loop spans 14 amino acids. V lost 5 bases to trimming and J lost 2 bases; unmatched junction nucleotides: 5. Germline V gene sequence: CDR1 SGHTA, CDR2 FQGNSA. CDR3 region: CASSQLTGNYGYTF. The CDR3 DNA follows: TGTGCCAGCAGCCAATTGACAGGGAACTATGGCTACACCTTC.

The rearrangement links TRBV6-5 to TRBJ2-7, with TRBD1 matching 11 bases. The CDR3 sequence is 15 residues long. Looked up from germline, CDR1 is MNHEY and CDR2 is SVGAGI. The junction had 4 bases not matched to a gene; V was cut back by 0 bases and J by 6 bases. CDR3: CASSYSGQGAGEQYF. The CDR3 nucleotides are TGTGCCAGCAGTTACTCAGGACAGGGGGCGGGCGAGCAGTACTTC.

This clone has only a few counts. The J gene is TRBJ1-6, the V gene TRBV11-2, with TRBD1 matching over 7 bases. The V gene end was trimmed by 5 bases and the J gene end by 9 bases; junction bases not matched to a gene: 7. The germline CDR1 and CDR2 sequences are SGHAT and FQNNGV. The CDR3 is made up of 14 amino acids. The CDR3 nucleotides read TGTGCCAGCAGCCTTGACAGGGTTAGTTCACCCCTCCACTTT. Translation: CASSLDRVSSPLHF.